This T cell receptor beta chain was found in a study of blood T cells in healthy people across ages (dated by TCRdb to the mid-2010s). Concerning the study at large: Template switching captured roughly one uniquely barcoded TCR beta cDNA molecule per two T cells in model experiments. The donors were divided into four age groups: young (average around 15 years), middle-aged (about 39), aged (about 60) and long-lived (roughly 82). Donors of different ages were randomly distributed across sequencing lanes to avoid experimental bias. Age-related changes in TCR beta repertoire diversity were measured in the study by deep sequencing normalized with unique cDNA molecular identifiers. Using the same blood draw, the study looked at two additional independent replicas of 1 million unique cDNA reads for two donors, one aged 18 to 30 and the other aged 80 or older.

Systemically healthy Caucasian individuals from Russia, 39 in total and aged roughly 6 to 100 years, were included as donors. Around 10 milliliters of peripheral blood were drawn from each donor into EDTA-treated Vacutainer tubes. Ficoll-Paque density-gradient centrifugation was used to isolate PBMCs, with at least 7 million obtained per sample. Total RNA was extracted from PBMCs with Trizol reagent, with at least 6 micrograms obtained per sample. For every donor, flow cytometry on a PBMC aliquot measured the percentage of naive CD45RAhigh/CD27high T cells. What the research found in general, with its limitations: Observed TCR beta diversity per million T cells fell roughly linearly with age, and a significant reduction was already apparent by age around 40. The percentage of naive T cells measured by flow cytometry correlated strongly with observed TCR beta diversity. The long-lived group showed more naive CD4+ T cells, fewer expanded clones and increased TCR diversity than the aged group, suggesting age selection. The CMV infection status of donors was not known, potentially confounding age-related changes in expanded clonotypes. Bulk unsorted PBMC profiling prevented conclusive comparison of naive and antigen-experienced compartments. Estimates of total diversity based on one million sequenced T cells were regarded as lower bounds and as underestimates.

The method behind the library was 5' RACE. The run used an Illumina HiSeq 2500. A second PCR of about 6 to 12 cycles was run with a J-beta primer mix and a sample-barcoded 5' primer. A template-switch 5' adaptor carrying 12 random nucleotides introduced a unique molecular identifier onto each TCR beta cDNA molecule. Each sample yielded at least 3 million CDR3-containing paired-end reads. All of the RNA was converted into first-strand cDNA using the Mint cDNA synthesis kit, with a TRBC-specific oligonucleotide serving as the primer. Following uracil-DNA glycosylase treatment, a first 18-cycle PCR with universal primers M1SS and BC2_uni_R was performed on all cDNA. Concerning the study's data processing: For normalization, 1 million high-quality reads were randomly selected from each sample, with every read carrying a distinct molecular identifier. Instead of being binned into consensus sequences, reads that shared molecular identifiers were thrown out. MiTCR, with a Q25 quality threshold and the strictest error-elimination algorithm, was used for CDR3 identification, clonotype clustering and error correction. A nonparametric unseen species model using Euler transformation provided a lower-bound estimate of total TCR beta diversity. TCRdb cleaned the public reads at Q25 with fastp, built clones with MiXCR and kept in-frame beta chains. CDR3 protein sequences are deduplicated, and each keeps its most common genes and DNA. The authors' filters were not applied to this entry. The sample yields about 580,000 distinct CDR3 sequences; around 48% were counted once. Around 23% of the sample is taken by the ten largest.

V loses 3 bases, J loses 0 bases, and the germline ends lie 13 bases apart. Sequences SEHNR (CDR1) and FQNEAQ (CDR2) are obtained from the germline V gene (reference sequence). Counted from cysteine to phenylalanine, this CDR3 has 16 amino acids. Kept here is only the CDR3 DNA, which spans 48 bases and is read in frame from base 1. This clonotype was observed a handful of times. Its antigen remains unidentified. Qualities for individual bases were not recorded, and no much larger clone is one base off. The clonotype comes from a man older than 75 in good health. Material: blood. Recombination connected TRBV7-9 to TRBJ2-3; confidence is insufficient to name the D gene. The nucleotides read TGTGCCAGCAGCTTGGGCAAAGGCGGCAGCACAGATACGCAGTATTTT. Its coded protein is CASSLGKGGSTDTQYF.